A single sample is the source of the 17 T cell receptor beta chains below, sequenced in a study of Tregs in tolerant kidney transplant recipients. TCRdb's copy holds only in-frame clones and misses some; the assay was immunoSEQ multiplex PCR. The sample has about 50,000 clones, approximately 90% seen once; the top ten hold around 16%. Related graft donors supplied nonmyeloablative bone marrow transplants, and mixed chimerism was transient. Sequences were derived from CD8+ T cells from blood (PBMCs), sampled 12 months after the transplant. The receptor set was obtained from a human patient who received a combined kidney and bone marrow transplant. Some T cells may trace back to the graft donor.

V gene TRBV18 combines with J gene TRBJ2-7; 10 bases match TRBD1. This CDR3 comprises 15 residues. CDR1 is KGHSH and CDR2 is LQKENI in the germline V gene. With 3 bases clipped from V and 3 bases from J, the junction kept 5 bases outside the gene matches. The CDR3 here is CASSPRDRGHYEQYF. The CDR3 coding sequence is TGTGCCAGCTCACCTCGGGACAGGGGTCACTACGAGCAGTACTTC.

This sequence joins TRBV28 and TRBJ2-7, with D possibly being TRBD2 (6 bases). The V gene lost 6 bases and the J gene lost 6 bases, with 12 bases spanning the gap. Germline V CDR1 and CDR2: MDHEN, SYDVKM. The CDR3 is made up of 12 amino acids. The CDR3 DNA follows: TGTGCCAGCAGCCTAATGGGGGGCGAGCAGTACTTC. Translated: CASSLMGGEQYF.

The chain couples TRBV5-6 to TRBJ2-7, with 8 nucleotides matching TRBD2. The CDR3 loop spans 15 amino acids. From germline, CDR1 is SGHDT and CDR2 YYEEEE. Trimming removed 0 bases from V and 2 bases from J; junction bases left unmatched: 4. The CDR3 loop is CASSLVGGATYEQYF. The CDR3 region has the DNA TGTGCCAGCAGCTTGGTCGGGGGGGCAACCTACGAGCAGTACTTC.

The chain carries TRBV7-9 and TRBJ2-7; weak D call: TRBD2 (5 bases). Germline loops: CDR1 SEHNR, CDR2 FQNEAQ (reference sequence). V was shortened by 3 bases and J by 4 bases, with 13 bases between the two germline ends. The CDR3 has 14 residues. The CDR3 sequence is CASSFENTGYEQYF. The CDR3 DNA sequence: TGTGCCAGCAGCTTTGAGAATACGGGGTACGAGCAGTACTTC.

This chain uses TRBV4-3 with TRBJ2-7; a weak D match, TRBD1 (6 bases). The germline V gene encodes CDR1 LGHNA and CDR2 YSLEER. The V gene lost 2 bases and the J gene lost 4 bases, with 9 bases spanning the gap. The CDR3 is 13 residues long. CDR3 amino acids: CASSQFTGYEQYF. DNA for the CDR3: TGCGCCAGCAGCCAATTTACAGGGTACGAGCAGTACTTC.

Here the CDR3 DNA reads TGCGCCAGCAGCTTGGGGCCCCTAGCGGGAAGAGTAGAGACCCAGTACTTC. Its protein is CASSLGPLAGRVETQYF. This chain uses TRBV5-1 with TRBJ2-5; TRBD2 matches at 9 bases. J lost 4 bases, V lost 0 bases, and 10 bases had no gene match. Germline lookup yields CDR1 SGHRS and CDR2 YFSETQ. This CDR3 is built from 17 residues.

V and J are TRBV27 and TRBJ1-6; tentative D call: TRBD1 (5 bases). CDR3 length: 14 residues. CDR1 and CDR2 from the germline V gene are MNHEY and SMNVEV (reference sequence). V was pared by 7 bases and J by 7 bases, with 14 bases between. CDR3 region: CASMPAGGNSPLHF. The CDR3 nucleotides read TGTGCCAGCATGCCTGCGGGGGGAAATTCACCCCTCCACTTT.

The rearrangement uses TRBV19 and TRBJ1-2; D is unresolved. V shed 5 bases and J shed 4 bases, with 8 bases lying between them. The CDR3 length is 12 residues. Germline CDR1 LNHDA, CDR2 SQIVND (reference sequence). In DNA, the CDR3 is TGTGCCAGTAGTTCGAGCCCCTATGGCTACACCTTC. It codes for CASSSSPYGYTF.

The rearrangement uses TRBV19 and TRBJ2-5, with 7 nucleotides matching TRBD2. The closer fit of TRBJ2-7 to the DNA end suggests the J call may be wrong. CDR3 size: 15 residues. The germline CDR1 and CDR2 sequences are LNHDA and SQIVND (reference sequence). The CDR3 nucleotides are TGTGCCAGTAGTATTAATGGGGGGGGTATCTACGAGCAGTACTTC. Its protein is CASSINGGGIYEQYF.

The chain couples TRBV9 to TRBJ1-1; the match to TRBD1 covers 7 bases. Germline V gene sequence: CDR1 SGDLS, CDR2 YYNGEE. The CDR3 loop spans 18 amino acids. V shed 4 bases and J 4 bases; nucleotides not matched to a gene: 19. CDR3 nucleotide sequence: TGTGCCAGCAGCCTAGGACCGTTGACAGGGTCTTTGGGCACTGAAGCTTTCTTT. As protein: CASSLGPLTGSLGTEAFF.

V and J are TRBV10-3 and TRBJ1-5, with 7 bases aligning to TRBD1. CDR1 ENHRY and CDR2 SYGVKD come from the germline V gene. The length of the CDR3 is 15 residues. V shed 0 bases, J shed 2 bases, and the junction held 1 base outside the gene matches. CDR3 sequence: CAISESGQGNQPQHF. As DNA, the CDR3 is TGTGCCATCAGTGAGTCCGGACAGGGCAATCAGCCCCAGCATTTT.

The chain joins TRBV9 to TRBJ1-2, with D possibly TRBD1 on 5 matching bases. Trimming cost V 0 bases and J 2 bases, with 8 bases left between them. Germline V lookup: CDR1 SGDLS, CDR2 YYNGEE. The CDR3 totals 14 residues. The CDR3 coding sequence is TGTGCCAGCAGCGTAGGAGACAGAAACTATGGCTACACCTTC. It codes for CASSVGDRNYGYTF.

The chain is built from TRBV4-3 and TRBJ2-1; TRBD1 matches 8 bases. Germline trimming cut 0 bases from V and 8 bases from J; bases unmatched to any gene: 9. Per the germline V gene, CDR1 is LGHNA and CDR2 is YSLEER. The CDR3 spans 16 residues. The DNA of the CDR3 is TGCGCCAGCAGCCAAGATTGGCAGGGGGCGCGGGATGAGCAGTTCTTC. Encoded protein: CASSQDWQGARDEQFF.

V and J are TRBV9 and TRBJ2-1; TRBD2 agrees at 7 bases. With V trimmed by 3 bases and J by 1 base, 4 bases remained unmatched. There are 15 residues in the CDR3. Germline lookup yields CDR1 SGDLS and CDR2 YYNGEE. In nucleotides, the CDR3 is TGTGCCAGCAGCGCCGGGACTACATCCTACAATGAGCAGTTCTTC. Protein sequence: CASSAGTTSYNEQFF.

J is TRBJ2-3 and V is TRBV6-1, with 10 bases lining up with TRBD2. CDR1 and CDR2 from the germline V gene are MNHNS and SASEGT. Trimming cost V 3 bases and J 3 bases; bases outside gene matches: 9. The CDR3 covers 17 residues. CDR3 loop: CASSELSGGLVTDTQYF. Written as DNA, the CDR3 is TGTGCCAGCAGTGAGCTTAGCGGGGGGCTTGTGACAGATACGCAGTATTTT.

The table lists this clone with many counts. This sequence joins TRBV11-3 and TRBJ2-1, with 7 bases fitting TRBD2. The germline gives CDR1 SGHNT, CDR2 YENEEA. The CDR3 runs to 14 residues. V gave up 0 bases and J gave up 4 bases; unmatched junction bases: 0. The CDR3 DNA reads as TGTGCCAGCAGCTTAGAACTAGCGTACAATGAGCAGTTCTTC. As protein: CASSLELAYNEQFF.

This clone turned up a few times. The chain recombines TRBV11-3 with TRBJ2-4; D gene ambiguous. In germline, CDR1 is SGHNT, CDR2 YENEEA. V lost 2 bases and J lost 0, with 5 bases in between. The CDR3 contains 14 residues. CDR3 in amino acids: CASSLPQAKNIQYF. Here the CDR3 DNA reads TGTGCCAGCAGCTTACCCCAAGCCAAAAACATTCAGTACTTC.